The present T cell receptor beta chain was sequenced within a study of blood T cell repertoires in COVID-19. Produced via immunoSEQ multiplex PCR; TCRdb's table is partial and in-frame only. This repertoire shows 200,000 to 250,000 clones, about 91% found once; its top ten account for 14% to 15%. The age range of participants was about 18 to 100 years, with residence in roughly 25 US areas. The CDR3 totals 13 residues. The germline CDR1 and CDR2 sequences are LGHDT and YNNKEL (reference sequence). The germline V and J ends were trimmed by 5 bases and 4 bases, with 11 bases remaining between them. The clonotype comes from a woman in her fifties or sixties with acute COVID-19. The source material was PBMCs or T cells enriched from blood (not recorded which). V usage is TRBV3-1 (or the pseudogene TRBV3-2) and J usage is TRBJ1-2; D is possibly TRBD1 (5 bases). As DNA, the CDR3 is TGTGCCAGCAGCGGGGCCCAGATCTATGGCTACACCTTC. Its translation is CASSGAQIYGYTF.